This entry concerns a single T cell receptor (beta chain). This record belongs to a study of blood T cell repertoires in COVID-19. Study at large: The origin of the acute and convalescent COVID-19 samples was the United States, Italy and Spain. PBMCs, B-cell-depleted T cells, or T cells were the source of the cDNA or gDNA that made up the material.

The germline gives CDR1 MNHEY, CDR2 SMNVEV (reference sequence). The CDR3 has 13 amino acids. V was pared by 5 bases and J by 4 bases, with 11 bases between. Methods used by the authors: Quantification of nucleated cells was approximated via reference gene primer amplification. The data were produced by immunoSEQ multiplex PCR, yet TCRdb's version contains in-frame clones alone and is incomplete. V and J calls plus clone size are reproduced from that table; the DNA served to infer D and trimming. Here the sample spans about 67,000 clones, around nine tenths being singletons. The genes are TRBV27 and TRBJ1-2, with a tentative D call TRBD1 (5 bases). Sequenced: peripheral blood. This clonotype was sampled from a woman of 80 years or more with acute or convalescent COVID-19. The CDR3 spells CASSTRGTYGYTF. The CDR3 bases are TGTGCCAGCAGTACAAGGGGAACCTATGGCTACACCTTC.